This T cell receptor (beta chain) came from a study of regulatory dendritic cells for organ transplantation. Germline CDR1 and CDR2: SGHNT and YYREEE (reference sequence). CDR3 length: 14 residues. The V end lost 1 base, the J end lost 2 bases, and 10 bases lay between the germline ends. Sorted subsets were CFSE-labeled and cultured four to six days with allogeneic dendritic cells. Here immunoSEQ multiplex PCR was the method, and the copy in TCRdb shows in-frame clones only, minus some. This sample has roughly 9,800 clones, with 50% to 70% found just once. For this clone: Its antigen is not identified.

This clonotype was obtained from a human donor in good health. This chain joins TRBV5-4 and TRBJ2-7, with D possibly TRBD1 on 5 matching bases. The sample consisted of naive CD4+ T cells from blood cultured with dendritic cells. Stated subset: CD45RA+ naive T cells. CDR3 sequence (DNA): TGTGCCAGCAGCTTGCAGGGCGGACCCTACGAGCAGTACTTC. As protein: CASSLQGGPYEQYF.